This entry lists 20 T cell receptor beta chains sequenced from one sample in a study of cytomegalovirus exposure and HLA in healthy donors. PCR primers comprised 60 Vbeta and 13 Jbeta primers. The protocol was immunoSEQ multiplex PCR, while the TCRdb copy is restricted to in-frame clones and leaves out a portion. In the table there are 75,000 to 100,000 clones, around 80% of which are singletons. Sequencing was carried out using PBMCs. These receptors were obtained from a man aged 40-55 years in good health and CMV-seropositive.

V and J are TRBV2 and TRBJ1-6; 9 nucleotides align to TRBD1. The CDR3 totals 12 residues. Germline CDR1 and CDR2: SNHLY and FYNNEI. Trimming cost V 8 bases and J 13 bases; bases outside gene matches: 6. The CDR3 nucleotides are TGTGCCAGCCGCCGGGACAGGGCGCCCCTCCACTTT. It encodes CASRRDRAPLHF.

The genes are TRBV6-1 and TRBJ2-1; TRBD1 aligns across 7 bases. The CDR3 contains 15 residues. Germline trimming cut 2 bases from V and 1 base from J; bases unmatched to any gene: 2. CDR1 and CDR2 from the germline V gene are MNHNS and SASEGT. The CDR3 reads CASSELTGSYNEQFF. CDR3 bases: TGTGCCAGCAGTGAATTGACAGGGTCCTACAATGAGCAGTTCTTC.

In this sample, this clone turned up once. This chain joins TRBV11-2 and TRBJ1-2; 8 bases are a match to TRBD1. J was trimmed by 9 bases and V by 5 bases; bases with no gene match: 8. Germline values: CDR1 SGHAT, CDR2 FQNNGV. The CDR3 spans 13 residues. The CDR3 DNA is TGTGCCAGCAGCAACGACAGGGGTGTATGCTACACCTTC. As protein: CASSNDRGVCYTF.

V gene TRBV29-1 combines with J gene TRBJ1-2; D may be TRBD1 (6 bases). V was trimmed by 4 bases and J by 0 bases, leaving 15 bases between them. CDR3 size: 15 residues. Germline V gene lookup returns CDR1 SQVTM and CDR2 ANQGSEA. The CDR3 is CSVALSGGPNYGYTF. The CDR3 DNA reads TGCAGCGTTGCCCTTTCCGGGGGGCCTAACTATGGCTACACCTTC.

This clone was detected only once. The chain is built from TRBV6-1 and TRBJ2-7; 11 nucleotides match TRBD2. Per the germline V gene, CDR1 is MNHNS and CDR2 is SASEGT. With V trimmed by 10 bases and J by 12 bases, 8 bases remained unmatched. This CDR3 is 11 amino acids long. The CDR3 is CATELAGGWYF. CDR3 coding DNA: TGTGCCACCGAGCTAGCGGGAGGTTGGTACTTC.

The V gene is TRBV7-3, the J gene TRBJ2-2; D remains ambiguous. The CDR3 extends over 14 amino acids. The germline V and J ends were trimmed by 2 bases and 1 base, with 5 bases remaining between them. Germline loops: CDR1 SGHTA, CDR2 FQGTGA. Here the CDR3 DNA reads TGTGCCAGCAGCTTATTCGGGAACACCGGGGAGCTGTTTTTT. Residues: CASSLFGNTGELFF.

The rearrangement uses TRBV28 and TRBJ2-2; the D gene is possibly TRBD1 (6 bases). V was cut by 8 bases and J by 4 bases, with 14 bases left in between. The germline V gene encodes CDR1 MDHEN and CDR2 SYDVKM. CDR3 length: 14 residues. The CDR3 loop reads CASSIIGGTGELFF. CDR3 coding DNA: TGTGCCAGCTCTATTATAGGGGGCACCGGGGAGCTGTTTTTT.

V and J are TRBV5-4 and TRBJ2-3; D perhaps matches TRBD2 (5 bases). This CDR3 region has 14 residues. Trimming cost V 1 base and J 4 bases, with 10 bases left between them. Germline CDR1 and CDR2: SGHNT and YYREEE (reference sequence). The CDR3 DNA reads TGTGCCAGCAGCTTGCCGACTAACGCAGATACGCAGTATTTT. Protein: CASSLPTNADTQYF.

This clone was picked up a small number of times. This chain connects TRBV10-3 to TRBJ1-1, with D possibly being TRBD1 (6 bases). CDR3 length: 15 amino acids. Trimming stripped 7 bases from V and 4 bases from J, with 19 bases between. Per the germline V gene, CDR1 is ENHRY and CDR2 is SYGVKD. CDR3 sequence: CAITAGTTVGTEAFF. The CDR3 nucleotides are TGTGCCATCACAGCCGGGACAACGGTTGGCACTGAAGCTTTCTTT.

This sequence joins TRBV6-6 and TRBJ1-3; D uncertain. The V gene lost 3 bases and the J gene lost 0 bases, with 9 bases spanning the gap. Germline assignment: CDR1 MNHNY and CDR2 SVGAGI (reference sequence). The CDR3 has 15 residues. The CDR3 nucleotides read TGTGCCAGCAGTTATGCGGCCTTCTCTGGAAACACCATATATTTT. Its translation is CASSYAAFSGNTIYF.

This chain connects TRBV4-1 to TRBJ2-7; D gene ambiguous. The CDR3 has 12 residues. Germline assignment: CDR1 MGHRA and CDR2 YSYEKL. V lost 0 bases, J lost 7 bases, and 7 bases lay in between. CDR3 in DNA: TGCGCCAGCAGCCAAGATCAGAGGGAGCAGTACTTC. Translating it yields CASSQDQREQYF.

A single count supports this clone. The CDR3 here is CAISERQQINEQFF. The CDR3 DNA reads TGTGCCATCAGTGAGAGGCAACAGATCAATGAGCAGTTCTTC. The V gene is TRBV10-3, the J gene TRBJ2-1; D gene uncertain. Germline V lookup: CDR1 ENHRY, CDR2 SYGVKD. V lost 2 bases and J 6 bases, leaving 11 bases between the germline ends. The CDR3 spans 14 residues.

The rearrangement joins TRBV21-1 to TRBJ1-2; TRBD1, the D gene given by the table, was not confirmed from the DNA. TRBV21-1 corresponds to a pseudogene. The CDR3 is 15 amino acids. Here the CDR3 DNA reads TGTGCCAGCAGCACCGCCGGGACAGGTACCTATGGCTACACCTTC. Translation: CASSTAGTGTYGYTF.

J is TRBJ2-1 and V is TRBV30; D is uncertain. The CDR3 extends over 11 amino acids. The ends were cut back, 3 bases at V and 6 bases at J, with 6 bases in the middle. Germline values: CDR1 GTSNPN, CDR2 SVGIG (reference sequence). CDR3 amino acids: CAWRRSNEQFF. CDR3 nucleotides: TGTGCCTGGAGGCGGAGCAATGAGCAGTTCTTC. The complete variable domain, with remaining parts taken from reference TRBV30 and TRBJ2-1, reads SQTIHQWPATLVQPVGSPLSLECTVEGTSNPNLYWYRQAAGRGLQLLFYSVGIGQISSEVPQNLSASRPQDRQFILSSKKLLLSDSGFYLCAWRRSNEQFFGPGTRLTVL.

This chain uses TRBV18 with TRBJ1-1; 9 nucleotides agree with TRBD1. CDR3 size: 15 residues. Per the germline V gene, CDR1 is KGHSH and CDR2 is LQKENI. The ends lost 6 bases at V and 1 base at J; junction bases unmatched: 6. CDR3 residues: CASSPPQGANTEAFF. The CDR3 coding sequence is TGTGCCAGCTCTCCCCCACAGGGGGCGAACACTGAAGCTTTCTTT.

This clone was seen just once. The chain combines TRBV12-1 with TRBJ2-4; the table's D gene call, TRBD2, was not cross checked with the DNA. TRBV12-1 is tagged as a pseudogene. The CDR3 sequence is 19 residues long. This CDR3 reads CASRERLAGGKRFKNSQYF. CDR3 in DNA: TGTGCCAGCAGGGAGCGGCTAGCGGGGGGGAAACGTTTCAAAAACAGTCAGTACTTC.

This sequence joins TRBV28 and TRBJ1-2, with 10 bases aligning to TRBD1. Germline loops: CDR1 MDHEN, CDR2 SYDVKM. This CDR3 spans 14 amino acids. V shed 8 bases, J shed 8 bases, and the junction held 11 bases outside the gene matches. CDR3 residues: CASVPGQGNRGYTF. The CDR3 DNA is TGTGCCAGCGTGCCGGGACAGGGGAATAGAGGCTACACCTTC.

The J gene is TRBJ2-4, the V gene TRBV9; D possibly corresponds to TRBD2 (6 bases). V was cut by 0 bases and J by 7 bases, with 8 bases left in between. In germline, CDR1 is SGDLS, CDR2 YYNGEE. This CDR3 has 13 amino acids. The CDR3 sequence is CASSVGLENIQYF. CDR3 sequence (DNA): TGTGCCAGCAGCGTAGGACTAGAGAACATTCAGTACTTC.

The chain has TRBV11-3 and TRBJ2-2, with 8 nucleotides matching TRBD2. The CDR3 sequence is 16 residues long. V was clipped by 2 bases and J by 1 base; unmatched bases: 3. CDR1 is SGHNT, CDR2 YENEEA, per germline. The CDR3 region is CASSLRLAGNTGELFF. DNA for the CDR3: TGTGCCAGCAGCTTACGTCTAGCGGGGAACACCGGGGAGCTGTTTTTT.

This clone turned up a few times. This sequence joins TRBV11-2 and TRBJ1-6; D is ambiguous. Trimming stripped 0 bases from V and 0 bases from J, with 18 bases between. Germline V lookup: CDR1 SGHAT, CDR2 FQNNGV. The CDR3 has 20 residues. CDR3 bases: TGTGCCAGCAGCTTAGAATCCCCCAGGAAATCGAGCTCCTATAATTCACCCCTCCACTTT. Translating it yields CASSLESPRKSSSYNSPLHF.